This entry lists 21 T cell receptor beta chains sequenced from one sample in a study of OX40 agonist ivuxolimab in advanced cancers. TCRdb's copy holds only in-frame clones and misses some; the assay was immunoSEQ multiplex PCR. The data hold around 76,000 clones, with about 89% observed a single time. The source material was CD4+ or CD8+ T cells sorted from blood, sampled in a trial of the OX40 agonist ivuxolimab. The receptor set was obtained from an adult with an advanced solid tumor such as melanoma, head and neck, liver or kidney cancer.

V usage is TRBV27 and J usage is TRBJ1-2; 8 bases line up with TRBD1. V lost 4 bases to trimming and J lost 7 bases; unmatched junction nucleotides: 11. This CDR3 is 15 amino acids long. The germline V gene encodes CDR1 MNHEY and CDR2 SMNVEV (reference sequence). CDR3 sequence reads: CASSSRTGTKSGYTF. DNA of the CDR3: TGTGCCAGCAGTTCAAGGACAGGGACGAAAAGTGGCTACACCTTC.

The CDR3 nucleotides are TGTGCCAGTAGGCCCGGCGCTTTCTTT. It encodes CASRPGAFF. This sequence joins TRBV19 and TRBJ1-1; D is ambiguous. There are 9 residues in the CDR3. The V and J ends lost 6 bases and 11 bases respectively, with 7 bases between them. Per germline, CDR1 LNHDA and CDR2 SQIVND (reference sequence).

The chain has TRBV6-1 and TRBJ1-1; tentative D call: TRBD1 (6 bases). The CDR3 is 14 residues long. Germline-derived CDR1 and CDR2 are MNHNS and SASEGT. The V end was cut by 7 bases, the J end by 4 bases, with 16 bases between. CDR3 sequence reads: CASNPIGQSTEAFF. The CDR3 DNA sequence: TGTGCCAGCAACCCAATTGGACAGTCCACTGAAGCTTTCTTT.

CDR3 region: CASSFGGLGLQPQHF. In DNA form, the CDR3 reads TGTGCCAGCAGCTTCGGAGGGCTAGGCCTACAGCCCCAGCATTTT. The chain joins TRBV13 to TRBJ1-5; D unresolved. This CDR3 contains 15 residues. Trimming cost V 3 bases and J 7 bases, with 16 bases left between them. CDR1 and CDR2 (germline): PRHDT, FYEKMQ (reference sequence).

This chain links TRBV28 with TRBJ2-7; 7 nucleotides match TRBD1. In germline, CDR1 is MDHEN, CDR2 SYDVKM. Trimming cost V 2 bases and J 4 bases; bases outside gene matches: 5. There are 14 residues in the CDR3. CDR3 coding DNA: TGTGCCAGCAGTTTACCCGGGACAGCTTACGAGCAGTACTTC. Translating it yields CASSLPGTAYEQYF.

The chain couples TRBV10-3 to TRBJ1-2; TRBD1 agrees at 11 bases. The CDR3 consists of 14 residues. J gave up 4 bases and V 5 bases, and 3 bases lay outside the gene matches. Germline V gene lookup returns CDR1 ENHRY and CDR2 SYGVKD. The CDR3 protein is CAISRTGGRYGYTF. The DNA of the CDR3 is TGTGCCATCAGTCGGACAGGGGGCCGCTATGGCTACACCTTC.

The chain carries TRBV6-6 and TRBJ2-7; D is perhaps TRBD1 (6 bases). The germline V and J ends were trimmed by 7 bases and 1 base, with 14 bases remaining between them. Germline V gene data show CDR1 as MNHNY and CDR2 as SVGAGI (reference sequence). The CDR3 length is 14 residues. CDR3 sequence: CASKIQGGSYEQYF. The CDR3 DNA reads TGTGCCAGCAAAATACAGGGTGGATCCTACGAGCAGTACTTC.

This chain links TRBV5-1 with TRBJ2-1; 12 bases are shared with TRBD1. The CDR3 spans 18 residues. Germline assignment: CDR1 SGHRS and CDR2 YFSETQ. V lost 1 base to trimming and J lost 7 bases; unmatched junction nucleotides: 12. For the CDR3, the DNA is TGCGCCAGCAGCTTGCCCACCACTGGGGACAGGGGGCAAAATGAGCAGTTCTTC. Protein sequence: CASSLPTTGDRGQNEQFF.

The V call is TRBV18, the J call TRBJ2-7, with 7 bases fitting TRBD1. Germline trimming cut 1 base from V and 5 bases from J; bases unmatched to any gene: 5. The CDR3 loop spans 14 amino acids. Germline CDR1 is KGHSH and CDR2 is LQKENI. The CDR3 sequence is CASSPRQGPHEQYF. The CDR3, as DNA: TGTGCCAGCTCACCACGACAGGGACCCCACGAGCAGTACTTC. Variable domain in full (rest from reference TRBV18 and TRBJ2-7): NAGVMQNPRHLVRRRGQEARLRCSPMKGHSHVYWYRQLPEEGLKFMVYLQKENIIDESGMPKERFSAEFPKEGPSILRIQQVVRGDSAAYFCASSPRQGPHEQYFGPGTRLTVT.

This rearrangement joins TRBV11-3 to TRBJ2-2; D gene unclear. The CDR3 has 11 amino acids. CDR1 and CDR2 from the germline V gene are SGHNT and YENEEA. Trimming left V 5 bases short and J 5 bases short, with 3 bases between. The CDR3 sequence is CASSRTGELFF. Written as DNA, the CDR3 is TGTGCCAGCAGCCGGACCGGGGAGCTGTTTTTT.

The chain joins TRBV7-2 to TRBJ1-5, with TRBD1 as a possible D gene (5 bases). V lost 6 bases to trimming and J lost 4 bases, with 10 bases between them. This CDR3 is 13 amino acids long. Germline values: CDR1 SGHTA, CDR2 FQGNSA. For the CDR3, the DNA is TGTGCCAGCAGTTTTAACAGGAATCAGCCCCAGCATTTT. This sequence encodes CASSFNRNQPQHF.

V usage is TRBV7-9 and J usage is TRBJ2-7; TRBD1 aligns across 11 bases. J gave up 3 bases and V 10 bases, and 8 bases lay outside the gene matches. Germline V CDR1 and CDR2: SEHNR, FQNEAQ (reference sequence). The CDR3 spans 14 residues. The CDR3 DNA follows: TGTGCCATCGGCACCGGGACAGGGGGCTACGAGCAGTACTTC. The encoded protein is CAIGTGTGGYEQYF.

The V and J genes are TRBV6-5 and TRBJ2-2; D is perhaps TRBD2 (5 bases). CDR3 length: 15 residues. Trimming stripped 5 bases from V and 4 bases from J, with 14 bases between. From germline, CDR1 is MNHEY and CDR2 SVGAGI. The CDR3 sequence is CASSRYRELTGELFF. DNA for the CDR3: TGTGCCAGCAGTCGCTATCGGGAACTCACCGGGGAGCTGTTTTTT.

This clone is a singleton in its sample. The chain links TRBV27 to TRBJ1-5, with unresolved D. V lost 6 bases to trimming and J lost 9 bases, with 18 bases between them. The CDR3 is made up of 14 amino acids. CDR1 is MNHEY, CDR2 SMNVEV, per germline (reference sequence). CDR3 sequence (DNA): TGTGCCAGCAGGGGCGGTGGTTTTGGATGGCCCCAGCATTTT. Its protein is CASRGGGFGWPQHF.

J is TRBJ1-2 and V is TRBV6-5; the D is unclear. The CDR3 sequence is 14 residues long. V gave up 5 bases and J gave up 0 bases, with 10 bases separating them. Germline V gene sequence: CDR1 MNHEY, CDR2 SVGAGI. The CDR3 sequence: CASSPQLANYGYTF. In DNA, the CDR3 is TGTGCCAGCAGTCCCCAATTAGCTAACTATGGCTACACCTTC.

This chain uses TRBV4-1 with TRBJ2-1; either TRBD1 or TRBD2 may supply D (6 bases each). The germline gives CDR1 MGHRA, CDR2 YSYEKL. The CDR3 length is 13 residues. V was cut by 8 bases and J by 4 bases, with 12 bases left in between. The CDR3 DNA sequence: TGCGCCAGCGGTAAAGGGGGGTACAATGAGCAGTTCTTC. This gives the protein CASGKGGYNEQFF.

This chain uses TRBV5-1 with TRBJ1-1; perhaps TRBD1 as D (5 bases). The CDR3 contains 14 residues. Per the germline V gene, CDR1 is SGHRS and CDR2 is YFSETQ. V lost 1 base and J 1 base, leaving 8 bases between the germline ends. DNA for the CDR3: TGCGCCAGCAGCTTGCGTCAGGGGAACACTGAAGCTTTCTTT. Translation gives CASSLRQGNTEAFF.

The CDR3, as DNA: TGTGCCAGCAGGGGCATTTCTGGAAACACCATATATTTT. This sequence encodes CASRGISGNTIYF. This chain uses TRBV7-8 with TRBJ1-3; D not resolved. Germline V gene lookup returns CDR1 SGHVS and CDR2 FQNEAQ. The CDR3 extends over 13 amino acids. Trimming cost V 6 bases and J 1 base, with 7 bases left between them.

This sequence joins TRBV28 and TRBJ1-2; TRBD1 is a possible D gene (5 bases). V lost 2 bases and J lost 4, with 17 bases in between. CDR1 is MDHEN, CDR2 SYDVKM, per germline. The CDR3 totals 16 residues. The CDR3 sequence: CASSLGVGGAGYGYTF. In DNA form, the CDR3 reads TGTGCCAGCAGTTTAGGGGTTGGAGGGGCGGGCTATGGCTACACCTTC.

This clone is a singleton in its sample. The J gene is TRBJ2-1, the V gene TRBV5-1; TRBD1 or TRBD2 may be the D gene (6 bases each). The CDR3 loop spans 15 amino acids. Trimming took off 4 bases at V and 2 bases at J, with 13 bases between the two ends. The germline V gene encodes CDR1 SGHRS and CDR2 YFSETQ. CDR3 nucleotide sequence: TGCGCCAGCAGCCCCTTTCGGGGGCCCTACAATGAGCAGTTCTTC. It translates to CASSPFRGPYNEQFF. Combining the CDR3 with reference TRBV5-1 and TRBJ2-1 gives the whole variable domain KAGVTQTPRYLIKTRGQQVTLSCSPISGHRSVSWYQQTPGQGLQFLFEYFSETQRNKGNFPGRFSGRQFSNSRSEMNVSTLELGDSALYLCASSPFRGPYNEQFFGPGTRLTVL.

V is TRBV28 and J is TRBJ1-3, with D unresolved. There are 15 residues in the CDR3. Germline V lookup: CDR1 MDHEN, CDR2 SYDVKM. Trimming removed 2 bases at V and 2 bases at J, with 10 bases between. The CDR3, as DNA: TGTGCCAGCAGTTTAAGTCCATCGGCTGGAAACACCATATATTTT. This gives the protein CASSLSPSAGNTIYF.